This is a list of T cell receptor beta chains from one sample in a study of T-cell memory formation after mild COVID-19. TCRdb called the 5' RACE reads again in MiXCR, with one record for every CDR3 protein. The sample records some 350,000 distinct CDR3 sequences, 10% to 15% being singletons. Material for sequencing was PBMCs or a T cell subset sorted from them (not recorded which). All receptors come from a man between 18 and 35 years old who had mild COVID-19 (a few samples of this study predate the infection). Cell type and time point are not known. The CDR3 runs from the conserved cysteine through the conserved F or W. The D gene is left open where the match is weak. A row's size may be missing; if present it is once, few, many or a size class.

v_call: TRBV5-1
d_call: NA
clone_size: NA
j_call: TRBJ1-4
cdr3_aa: CASSPHRITNEKLFF
cdr3_nt: TGCGCCAGCAGCCCTCATAGGATCACTAATGAAAAACTGTTTTTT

v_call: TRBV7-2
d_call: NA
clone_size: many
j_call: TRBJ2-2
cdr3_aa: CASSLFQGGTGELFF
cdr3_nt: TGTGCCAGCAGCTTATTCCAAGGGGGGACCGGGGAGCTGTTTTTT

v_call: TRBV12-3/TRBV12-4
d_call: NA
clone_size: NA
j_call: TRBJ2-5
cdr3_aa: CASSLARGRQETQYF
cdr3_nt: TGTGCCAGCAGTTTAGCCCGGGGGCGGCAAGAGACCCAGTACTTC

v_call: TRBV6-6
d_call: NA
clone_size: NA
j_call: TRBJ2-5
cdr3_aa: CASSYEGSQETQYF
cdr3_nt: TGTGCCAGCAGTTACGAGGGAAGCCAAGAGACCCAGTACTTC

v_call: TRBV5-6
d_call: TRBD2
clone_size: many
j_call: TRBJ2-1
cdr3_aa: CASSGVAGDSYNEQFF
cdr3_nt: TGTGCCAGCAGCGGGGTGGCGGGGGACTCCTACAATGAGCAGTTCTTC

v_call: TRBV12-3/TRBV12-4
d_call: NA
clone_size: NA
j_call: TRBJ2-5
cdr3_aa: CASSVRGGETQYF
cdr3_nt: TGTGCCAGCAGTGTCAGGGGCGGGGAGACCCAGTACTTC

v_call: TRBV4-2
d_call: NA
clone_size: NA
j_call: TRBJ2-5
cdr3_aa: CASSQGERQETQYF
cdr3_nt: TGTGCCAGCAGCCAAGGGGAACGGCAAGAGACCCAGTACTTC

v_call: TRBV12-3/TRBV12-4
d_call: NA
clone_size: few
j_call: TRBJ2-1
cdr3_aa: CASSFGGIGNEQFF
cdr3_nt: TGTGCCAGCAGTTTCGGGGGAATCGGGAATGAGCAGTTCTTC

v_call: TRBV4-1
d_call: TRBD1
clone_size: few
j_call: TRBJ2-5
cdr3_aa: CASSHSDRGRETQYF
cdr3_nt: TGCGCCAGCAGCCACTCGGACAGGGGGCGGGAGACCCAGTACTTC

v_call: TRBV4-3
d_call: NA
clone_size: many
j_call: TRBJ2-4
cdr3_aa: CASSQDPGYGDIQYF
cdr3_nt: TGCGCCAGCAGCCAAGACCCAGGTTATGGGGACATTCAGTACTTC

v_call: TRBV24-1
d_call: TRBD1
clone_size: NA
j_call: TRBJ2-2
cdr3_aa: CATSDYRGSTGELFF
cdr3_nt: TGTGCCACCAGTGATTACAGGGGGAGCACCGGGGAGCTGTTTTTT

v_call: TRBV24-1
d_call: NA
clone_size: NA
j_call: TRBJ1-2
cdr3_aa: CATSDGPYYGYTF
cdr3_nt: TGTGCCACCAGTGACGGTCCCTACTATGGCTACACCTTC

v_call: TRBV29-1
d_call: NA
clone_size: few
j_call: TRBJ2-3
cdr3_aa: CSVENDLLRTDTQYF
cdr3_nt: TGCAGCGTTGAGAACGACCTTCTTCGCACAGATACGCAGTATTTT

v_call: TRBV5-1
d_call: NA
clone_size: NA
j_call: TRBJ2-2
cdr3_aa: CASSRARGTGELFF
cdr3_nt: TGCGCCAGCAGCCGGGCCCGTGGGACCGGGGAGCTGTTTTTT

v_call: TRBV4-1
d_call: NA
clone_size: few
j_call: TRBJ1-6
cdr3_aa: CASSQAGLNNSPLHF
cdr3_nt: TGCGCCAGCAGCCAAGCGGGTTTAAATAATTCACCCCTCCACTTT

v_call: TRBV20-1
d_call: NA
clone_size: few
j_call: TRBJ2-5
cdr3_aa: CSARENDLVKQETQYF
cdr3_nt: TGCAGTGCTAGAGAAAATGATTTGGTTAAACAAGAGACCCAGTACTTC

v_call: TRBV2
d_call: TRBD2
clone_size: few
j_call: TRBJ2-1
cdr3_aa: CASSDQRGSYNEQFF
cdr3_nt: TGTGCCAGCAGTGATCAGCGGGGGTCCTACAATGAGCAGTTCTTC

v_call: TRBV4-2
d_call: TRBD1
clone_size: NA
j_call: TRBJ2-1
cdr3_aa: CASSQDWSGGAYNEQFF
cdr3_nt: TGTGCCAGCAGCCAAGATTGGTCAGGGGGCGCCTACAATGAGCAGTTCTTC

v_call: TRBV6-5
d_call: NA
clone_size: NA
j_call: TRBJ2-2
cdr3_aa: CASSSRHGGRGTGELFF
cdr3_nt: TGTGCCAGCAGTTCCCGACATGGGGGGCGCGGCACCGGGGAGCTGTTTTTT

v_call: TRBV5-1
d_call: TRBD2
clone_size: few
j_call: TRBJ2-5
cdr3_aa: CASSPPSGGGGETQYF
cdr3_nt: TGCGCCAGCAGCCCACCGAGCGGGGGCGGGGGAGAGACCCAGTACTTC

v_call: TRBV29-1
d_call: TRBD1
clone_size: NA
j_call: TRBJ2-5
cdr3_aa: CSVPRQGTQETQYF
cdr3_nt: TGCAGCGTCCCACGACAGGGTACTCAAGAGACCCAGTACTTC

v_call: TRBV10-2
d_call: NA
clone_size: NA
j_call: TRBJ2-7
cdr3_aa: CASGPAYEQYF
cdr3_nt: TGCGCCAGCGGGCCGGCTTATGAGCAGTACTTC

v_call: TRBV28
d_call: NA
clone_size: few
j_call: TRBJ1-5
cdr3_aa: CASTSNQPQHF
cdr3_nt: TGTGCCAGCACCTCAAATCAGCCCCAGCATTTT

v_call: TRBV5-1
d_call: NA
clone_size: many
j_call: TRBJ2-3
cdr3_aa: CASSLEGQHADTQYF
cdr3_nt: TGCGCCAGCAGCTTGGAGGGACAACACGCAGATACGCAGTATTTT

v_call: TRBV7-6
d_call: TRBD2
clone_size: NA
j_call: TRBJ2-1
cdr3_aa: CASSPGTSGTYNEQFF
cdr3_nt: TGTGCCAGCAGCCCCGGGACTAGCGGGACTTACAATGAGCAGTTCTTC

v_call: TRBV7-2
d_call: NA
clone_size: NA
j_call: TRBJ2-2
cdr3_aa: CASSIPFRGRFKDTGELFF
cdr3_nt: TGTGCCAGCAGCATCCCGTTTCGGGGGCGATTCAAGGACACCGGGGAGCTGTTTTTT

v_call: TRBV7-3
d_call: TRBD1
clone_size: NA
j_call: TRBJ2-1
cdr3_aa: CASSPDGTGDYEQFF
cdr3_nt: TGTGCCAGCAGCCCGGACGGGACAGGGGATTATGAGCAGTTCTTC

v_call: TRBV9
d_call: NA
clone_size: NA
j_call: TRBJ1-2
cdr3_aa: CASSPGGGANYGYTF
cdr3_nt: TGTGCCAGCAGCCCGGGAGGAGGGGCTAACTATGGCTACACCTTC

v_call: TRBV19
d_call: TRBD1
clone_size: NA
j_call: TRBJ2-7
cdr3_aa: CASSSPRTGGGYEQYF
cdr3_nt: TGTGCCAGTAGTTCACCCCGGACAGGGGGCGGCTACGAGCAGTACTTC

v_call: TRBV12-3/TRBV12-4
d_call: NA
clone_size: many
j_call: TRBJ2-7
cdr3_aa: CASSFRTAYEQYF
cdr3_nt: TGTGCCAGCAGTTTCCGGACAGCCTACGAGCAGTACTTC

v_call: TRBV12-3/TRBV12-4
d_call: NA
clone_size: NA
j_call: TRBJ2-3
cdr3_aa: CASSPMRVTQYF
cdr3_nt: TGTGCCAGCAGCCCAATGAGGGTTACGCAGTATTTT

v_call: TRBV6-5
d_call: TRBD1
clone_size: few
j_call: TRBJ1-3
cdr3_aa: CASSYHLQGPNSGNTIYF
cdr3_nt: TGTGCCAGCAGTTACCACCTACAGGGGCCGAACTCTGGAAACACCATATATTTT

v_call: TRBV12-3/TRBV12-4
d_call: TRBD2
clone_size: few
j_call: TRBJ2-1
cdr3_aa: CASSDWDYQFF
cdr3_nt: TGTGCCAGCAGTGACTGGGACTATCAGTTCTTC

v_call: TRBV3-1
d_call: TRBD2
clone_size: NA
j_call: TRBJ2-5
cdr3_aa: CASSPSGGAGETQYF
cdr3_nt: TGTGCCAGCAGTCCGAGCGGGGGGGCGGGAGAGACCCAGTACTTC

v_call: TRBV5-1
d_call: TRBD1
clone_size: many
j_call: TRBJ2-1
cdr3_aa: CASSLGQGIASNEQFF
cdr3_nt: TGCGCCAGCAGCTTGGGACAGGGTATCGCATCCAATGAGCAGTTCTTC

v_call: TRBV29-1
d_call: TRBD1
clone_size: many
j_call: TRBJ2-2
cdr3_aa: CSVRQGSGTGELFF
cdr3_nt: TGCAGCGTGAGACAGGGGTCGGGCACCGGGGAGCTGTTTTTT

v_call: TRBV7-9
d_call: NA
clone_size: NA
j_call: TRBJ2-5
cdr3_aa: CASSPRSGKNQETQYF
cdr3_nt: TGTGCCAGCAGCCCACGAAGCGGAAAGAACCAAGAGACCCAGTACTTC

v_call: TRBV12-3/TRBV12-4
d_call: NA
clone_size: many
j_call: TRBJ2-7
cdr3_aa: CASSPHPAHEQYF
cdr3_nt: TGTGCCAGCAGTCCCCACCCGGCCCACGAGCAGTACTTC

v_call: TRBV10-2
d_call: NA
clone_size: few
j_call: TRBJ1-1
cdr3_aa: CASSESTSGTEAFF
cdr3_nt: TGCGCCAGCAGTGAGTCTACATCGGGCACTGAAGCTTTCTTT

v_call: TRBV7-2
d_call: NA
clone_size: many
j_call: TRBJ1-1
cdr3_aa: CASSLLGSYTEAFF
cdr3_nt: TGTGCCAGCAGCTTATTAGGTTCCTACACTGAAGCTTTCTTT

v_call: TRBV10-3
d_call: NA
clone_size: few
j_call: TRBJ1-1
cdr3_aa: CAIRVDRASEAFF
cdr3_nt: TGTGCCATCAGGGTCGACAGAGCTTCTGAAGCTTTCTTT

v_call: TRBV4-1
d_call: NA
clone_size: NA
j_call: TRBJ1-5
cdr3_aa: CASSQLSGQGLVSNQPQHF
cdr3_nt: TGCGCCAGCAGCCAACTGTCTGGGCAGGGCCTAGTTTCGAATCAGCCCCAGCATTTT

v_call: TRBV6-2/TRBV6-3
d_call: NA
clone_size: few
j_call: TRBJ2-7
cdr3_aa: CASSITGNYEQYF
cdr3_nt: TGTGCCAGCAGTATAACAGGAAACTACGAGCAGTACTTC

v_call: TRBV15
d_call: NA
clone_size: few
j_call: TRBJ2-1
cdr3_aa: CATSRDLGGYPYNEQFF
cdr3_nt: TGTGCCACCAGCAGAGATCTGGGGGGTTACCCCTACAATGAGCAGTTCTTC

v_call: TRBV5-6
d_call: NA
clone_size: NA
j_call: TRBJ2-3
cdr3_aa: CASSLARGASDTQYF
cdr3_nt: TGTGCCAGCAGCTTGGCTAGGGGCGCATCGGATACGCAGTATTTT

v_call: TRBV2
d_call: TRBD1
clone_size: few
j_call: TRBJ1-2
cdr3_aa: CASKTGANYGYTF
cdr3_nt: TGTGCCAGCAAGACAGGGGCGAACTATGGCTACACCTTC

v_call: TRBV7-2
d_call: TRBD2
clone_size: NA
j_call: TRBJ2-3
cdr3_aa: CASSLGLAGGGDTQYF
cdr3_nt: TGTGCCAGCAGCCTGGGACTAGCGGGGGGCGGAGATACGCAGTATTTT

v_call: TRBV12-3/TRBV12-4
d_call: NA
clone_size: few
j_call: TRBJ2-7
cdr3_aa: CASSFVGFISYEQYF
cdr3_nt: TGTGCCAGCAGTTTTGTGGGGTTCATCTCCTACGAGCAGTACTTC

v_call: TRBV12-3/TRBV12-4
d_call: NA
clone_size: once
j_call: TRBJ2-7
cdr3_aa: CASRPRGGGSYEQYF
cdr3_nt: TGTGCCAGCAGGCCGAGGGGAGGGGGTTCCTACGAGCAGTACTTC

v_call: TRBV20-1
d_call: NA
clone_size: NA
j_call: TRBJ2-1
cdr3_aa: CSASSTLVYNEQFF
cdr3_nt: TGCAGTGCTAGTTCCACCCTGGTTTACAATGAGCAGTTCTTC